These 8 T cell receptor beta chains were sequenced from one sample in a study of blood T cell repertoires in COVID-19. Produced via immunoSEQ multiplex PCR; TCRdb's table is partial and in-frame only. Here the sample spans about 120,000 clones, about four fifths being singletons. The sample taken for sequencing was peripheral blood. These receptors all come from a human donor in a cohort sampled during active COVID-19.

The chain employs TRBV3-1 (or the pseudogene TRBV3-2) and TRBJ1-1, with 8 bases matching TRBD1. The CDR3 sequence is 14 residues long. V gave up 7 bases and J gave up 0 bases; unmatched junction bases: 4. Looked up from germline, CDR1 is LGHDT and CDR2 is YNNKEL (reference sequence). This CDR3 reads CASNLGQVNTEAFF. The CDR3, as DNA: TGTGCCAGCAACTTGGGACAGGTGAACACTGAAGCTTTCTTT.

Comments on this clone: This could be a read error, since a much larger clone is one nucleotide away. The chain uses TRBV27 and TRBJ1-2; a possible D gene is TRBD1 (5 bases). Germline CDR1 reads MNHEY; CDR2 reads SMNVEV (reference sequence). V lost 6 bases, J lost 2 bases, and 10 bases lay in between. CDR3 size: 13 residues. CDR3 sequence (DNA): TGTGCCAGCAGGGAACAGGTGAACTATGGCTACACCTTC. It yields the protein CASREQVNYGYTF.

CDR3 nucleotide sequence: TGTGCCAGCAGACTGACAGGGGGTTATGGAAACACCATATATTTT. Residues: CASRLTGGYGNTIYF. The V call is TRBV5-5, the J call TRBJ1-3, with TRBD1 matching 9 bases. CDR1 and CDR2 (germline): SGHKS, YYEKEE (reference sequence). The CDR3 has 15 amino acids. J was trimmed by 3 bases and V by 5 bases; bases with no gene match: 6.

This chain connects TRBV7-9 to TRBJ2-5; a possible D gene is TRBD2 (5 bases). CDR1 and CDR2 (germline): SEHNR, FQNEAQ (reference sequence). This CDR3 spans 12 amino acids. Trimming stripped 5 bases from V and 14 bases from J, with 18 bases between. In nucleotides, the CDR3 is TGTGCCAGCAGCCGTCAGCTACCGGGATTATACTTC. This sequence encodes CASSRQLPGLYF.

The V call is TRBV7-2, the J call TRBJ2-5, with 9 nucleotides matching TRBD2. V lost 2 bases and J lost 3; bases outside the gene matches: 4. In germline, CDR1 is SGHTA, CDR2 FQGNSA. This CDR3 is 15 amino acids long. The CDR3: CASSLYSGGEETQYF. The CDR3 nucleotides read TGTGCCAGCAGCTTATATAGCGGGGGAGAAGAGACCCAGTACTTC.

This chain connects TRBV29-1 to TRBJ1-2; D is unresolved. Germline V gene sequence: CDR1 SQVTM, CDR2 ANQGSEA. The germline V and J ends were trimmed by 6 bases and 0 bases, with 17 bases remaining between them. This CDR3 contains 15 residues. The CDR3 DNA sequence: TGCAGCGTCCCCATTAACACACCAGCTAACTATGGCTACACCTTC. Its protein is CSVPINTPANYGYTF.

A word on this clone: Relative to the germline gene, one junction end is altered; a read error may explain this. The chain carries TRBV5-1 and TRBJ2-2, with D maybe TRBD2 (6 bases). The CDR3 runs to 15 residues. Germline V gene sequence: CDR1 SGHRS, CDR2 YFSETQ. The CDR3 spells CASSATGGYTGELFF. For the CDR3, the DNA is TGCGCCAGCAGCGCTACCGGGGGTTACACGGGGGAGCTGTTTTTT.

The chain joins TRBV14 to TRBJ1-6; the D is unclear. The germline V gene has CDR1 SGHDN and CDR2 FVKESK. Trimming cost V 2 bases and J 0 bases, with 17 bases left between them. The CDR3 is 19 residues long. The CDR3 loop reads CASSQRSLAANSYNSPLHF. The DNA for the CDR3 is TGTGCCAGCAGCCAACGGAGTCTGGCGGCGAACTCCTATAATTCACCCCTCCACTTT.